These 13 T cell receptor beta chains were all obtained from the same sample, sequenced in a study of blood T cell repertoires in COVID-19. The protocol was immunoSEQ multiplex PCR, while the TCRdb copy is restricted to in-frame clones and leaves out a portion. The sample carries 250,000 to 350,000 clones, around 83% recorded once. Sequences were obtained from peripheral blood. Receptors were obtained from a woman between 45 and 60 years old with acute or convalescent COVID-19.

The chain links TRBV7-2 to TRBJ1-5; D is uncertain. The CDR3 contains 13 residues. Germline CDR1 is SGHTA and CDR2 is FQGNSA. Trimming cost V 4 bases and J 2 bases, with 6 bases left between them. The CDR3 DNA reads as TGTGCCAGCAGCTGGTCGGGCAATCAGCCCCAGCATTTT. This encodes CASSWSGNQPQHF.

This clone was recorded once. This sequence joins TRBV4-1 and TRBJ2-1, with a weak D call TRBD2 (5 bases). Looked up from germline, CDR1 is MGHRA and CDR2 is YSYEKL. V was cut by 4 bases and J by 14 bases, with 18 bases left in between. The CDR3 contains 13 residues. Here the CDR3 reads CASSPTAAEREFF. The CDR3 region has the DNA TGCGCCAGCAGCCCCACCGCAGCGGAACGGGAGTTCTTC.

This chain joins TRBV7-8 and TRBJ1-1; the D is unclear. Germline V gene data show CDR1 as SGHVS and CDR2 as FQNEAQ. Between the trimmed V and J ends, which lost 5 bases and 0 bases, there was a span of 7 bases. The CDR3 runs 13 residues. The CDR3 reads CASSRELNTEAFF. Here the CDR3 DNA reads TGTGCCAGCAGCCGAGAGCTGAACACTGAAGCTTTCTTT.

The chain links TRBV29-1 to TRBJ2-5; D unclear. The CDR3 sequence is 10 residues long. Germline values: CDR1 SQVTM, CDR2 ANQGSEA. With 8 bases removed from V and 1 base from J, the gap between germline ends came to 5 bases. This CDR3 reads CSTFQETQYF. The CDR3 DNA sequence: TGCAGCACTTTCCAAGAGACCCAGTACTTC.

The CDR3 nucleotides read TGTGCCTGGAGTGAGGGAGCAAGTGTAGACGAGCAGTACTTC. As protein: CAWSEGASVDEQYF. The V and J genes are TRBV30 and TRBJ2-7; a possible D gene is TRBD2 (5 bases). Trimming cost V 1 base and J 5 bases, with 15 bases left between them. The CDR3 spans 14 residues. Germline V gene sequence: CDR1 GTSNPN, CDR2 SVGIG (reference sequence).

The genes are TRBV19 and TRBJ1-6; the D is unclear. Per the germline V gene, CDR1 is LNHDA and CDR2 is SQIVND (reference sequence). This CDR3 has 12 amino acids. The germline V and J ends were trimmed by 2 bases and 9 bases, with 5 bases remaining between them. CDR3: CASSIFGSPLHF. The CDR3 coding sequence is TGTGCCAGTAGTATATTCGGTTCACCCCTCCACTTT.

This rearrangement joins TRBV7-9 to TRBJ2-5; no clear D. Trimming pared 4 bases from V and 2 bases from J, leaving 11 bases between. The CDR3 covers 14 residues. Germline assignment: CDR1 SEHNR and CDR2 FQNEAQ (reference sequence). The CDR3 sequence is CASSYMALQETQYF. CDR3 coding DNA: TGTGCCAGCAGCTACATGGCTTTACAAGAGACCCAGTACTTC.

The chain is built from TRBV18 and TRBJ1-1, with D perhaps matching TRBD1 (6 bases). CDR1 is KGHSH, CDR2 LQKENI, per germline. This CDR3 has 15 residues. V was cut by 4 bases and J by 3 bases, with 15 bases left in between. As DNA, the CDR3 is TGTGCCAGCTCACTCTGGGCAGGGGCGGACACTGAAGCTTTCTTT. Translation gives CASSLWAGADTEAFF.

The chain is built from TRBV5-1 and TRBJ1-4, with D uncertain. Germline V lookup: CDR1 SGHRS, CDR2 YFSETQ. The CDR3 covers 13 residues. V was pared by 0 bases and J by 4 bases, with 4 bases between. As DNA, the CDR3 is TGCGCCAGCAGCTTGGGGCTTAATGAAAAACTGTTTTTT. It codes for CASSLGLNEKLFF.

The V call is TRBV20-1, the J call TRBJ1-6; D might be TRBD1 (6 bases). The germline V gene has CDR1 DFQATT and CDR2 SNEGSKA (reference sequence). With 6 bases removed from V and 10 bases from J, the gap between germline ends came to 19 bases. CDR3 length: 14 amino acids. CDR3 sequence reads: CSASKQTQGSPLHF. CDR3 in DNA: TGCAGTGCGAGTAAACAGACCCAGGGGTCACCCCTCCACTTT.

The gene calls are TRBV20-1 and TRBJ2-1; tentatively, D is TRBD1 (6 bases). Germline CDR1 is DFQATT and CDR2 is SNEGSKA (reference sequence). The V and J ends lost 3 bases and 1 base respectively, with 10 bases between them. The CDR3 totals 14 residues. CDR3 in DNA: TGCAGTGCTAGTCAGGGGAATTCCTACAATGAGCAGTTCTTC. Amino acid sequence: CSASQGNSYNEQFF.

This clone was seen a single time. The chain joins TRBV30 to TRBJ1-6; 10 bases are a match to TRBD1. The trim removed 7 bases at V and 4 bases at J, leaving 1 base unmatched. Germline V gene sequence: CDR1 GTSNPN, CDR2 SVGIG (reference sequence). The CDR3 covers 13 residues. In DNA form, the CDR3 reads TGTGCCTCGGGACAGGGGTATAATTCACCCCTCCACTTT. This gives the protein CASGQGYNSPLHF.

This clone has only a few counts. The genes are TRBV12-3 or TRBV12-4 and TRBJ1-1; D is undetermined. Between the trimmed V and J ends, which lost 3 bases and 10 bases, there was a span of 6 bases. The CDR3 runs 10 residues. CDR3: CASSFGSAFF. For the CDR3, the DNA is TGTGCCAGCAGTTTTGGCTCAGCTTTCTTT.